This T cell receptor (beta chain) was sequenced in a study of T cell repertoires in cytomegalovirus infection. One entry per CDR3 protein, called by TCRdb with MiXCR from the reads. In the table there are roughly 760,000 distinct CDR3 sequences, approximately 34% of which are singletons. Concerning this clonotype: This CDR3 is missing its conserved last phenylalanine or tryptophan, likely due to a read error.

V gave up 2 bases and J gave up 7 bases; unmatched junction bases: 13. CDR3 length equals 16 residues. Looked up from germline, CDR1 is SGHTA and CDR2 is FQGNSA. The clonotype originates from a human donor in good health (CMV status not recorded). Some clones in this sample may be carry-over from other donors' samples. The chain is built from TRBV7-2 and TRBJ1-1; 7 bases match TRBD1. Specimen: PBMCs. CDR3 region: CASSLLGQRSTIEAFL. The CDR3 DNA reads as TGTGCCAGCAGCTTACTGGGACAGCGGTCTACCATTGAAGCTTTCTTG.